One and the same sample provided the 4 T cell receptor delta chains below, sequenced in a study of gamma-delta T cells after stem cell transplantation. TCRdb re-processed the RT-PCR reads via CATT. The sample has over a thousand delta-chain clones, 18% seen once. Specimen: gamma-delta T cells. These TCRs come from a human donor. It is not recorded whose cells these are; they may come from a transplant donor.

The CDR3 coding sequence is TGTGCTCTTGGGGAATCCCTCACCACCGATAAACTCATCTTT. Translated: CALGESLTTDKLIF. This chain joins TRDV1 and TRDJ1, with D uncertain. The V gene lost 2 bases and the J gene lost 1 base, with 8 bases spanning the gap. The germline CDR1 and CDR2 sequences are TSWWSYY and QGS. The CDR3 loop spans 14 amino acids.

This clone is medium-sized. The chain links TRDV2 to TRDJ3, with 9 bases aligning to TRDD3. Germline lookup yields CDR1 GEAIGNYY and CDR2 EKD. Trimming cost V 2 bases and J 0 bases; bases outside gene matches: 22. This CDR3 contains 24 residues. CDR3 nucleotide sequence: TGTGCCTGTGACATCGTGGAGGGTACCAAAACTGGGGGACTAAACTCCTGGGACACCCGACAGATGTTTTTC. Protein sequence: CACDIVEGTKTGGLNSWDTRQMFF.

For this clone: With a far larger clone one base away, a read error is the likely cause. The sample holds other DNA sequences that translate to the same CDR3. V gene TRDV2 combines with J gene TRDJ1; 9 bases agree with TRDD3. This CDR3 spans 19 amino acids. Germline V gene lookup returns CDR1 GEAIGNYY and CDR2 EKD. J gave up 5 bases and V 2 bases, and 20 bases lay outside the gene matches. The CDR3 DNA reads TGTGCCTGTGACAGGCTTCCGAGCACCAGCGGGGGATACCATGATAAACTCATCTTT. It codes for CACDRLPSTSGGYHDKLIF.

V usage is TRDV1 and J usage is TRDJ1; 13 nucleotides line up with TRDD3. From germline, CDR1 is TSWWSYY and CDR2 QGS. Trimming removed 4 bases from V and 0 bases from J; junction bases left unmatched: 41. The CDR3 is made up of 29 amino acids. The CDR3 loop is CALGAQFGRSLRPDRLTGGYATNTDKLIF. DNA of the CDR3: TGTGCTCTTGGGGCACAGTTCGGTCGGTCGCTCCGGCCGGACCGCCTTACTGGGGGATACGCGACGAACACCGATAAACTCATCTTT.